Listed below are T cell receptor beta chains from one sample, sequenced in a study of CD8+CD57+ T cells in acquired aplastic anemia. MiXCR, applied by TCRdb to the reads, yields one record per CDR3 protein. There are 160,000 or so distinct CDR3 sequences in the sample; 45% to 50% occur only once, and 25% to 40% lies in the top ten. The sample comprised sorted CD4+, CD8+, or CD8+CD57+ T cells (not recorded which) from PBMCs. The receptors here all came from a human donor with aplastic anemia. Both conserved end residues are part of each CDR3. The D gene is left open where the match is weak. Some rows mark clone size as missing; the rest say once, few, many or name a class of expanded clone.

D: TRBD2; J: TRBJ2-7; size: -; V: TRBV27; CDR3: CASSLGLAGIYEQYF; DNA: TGTGCCAGCAGTTTGGGACTAGCGGGAATCTACGAGCAGTACTTC
D: TRBD1; J: TRBJ2-6; size: -; V: TRBV19; CDR3: CASRGTGVRANVLTF; DNA: TGTGCCAGTAGGGGGACAGGGGTGAGGGCCAACGTCCTGACTTTC
D: -; J: TRBJ1-5; size: many; V: TRBV15; CDR3: CATQEKVESNQPQHF; DNA: TGTGCCACCCAAGAAAAAGTAGAGAGCAATCAGCCCCAGCATTTT
D: TRBD1; J: TRBJ2-7; size: many; V: TRBV27; CDR3: CASSPEGTGGHEQYF; DNA: TGTGCCAGCAGCCCCGAGGGGACAGGGGGCCACGAGCAGTACTTC
D: -; J: TRBJ2-7; size: once; V: TRBV29-1; CDR3: CSVQGLHFGEQYF; DNA: TGCAGCGTGCAGGGACTCCACTTCGGGGAGCAGTACTTC
D: -; J: TRBJ1-1; size: -; V: TRBV24-1; CDR3: CATSDSSGGEAFF; DNA: TGTGCCACCAGTGATTCCTCGGGTGGCGAAGCTTTCTTT
D: -; J: TRBJ1-5; size: -; V: TRBV11-2; CDR3: CASSLRPQGSGQPQHF; DNA: TGTGCCAGCAGCTTAAGGCCACAGGGATCGGGCCAGCCCCAGCATTTT
D: TRBD2; J: TRBJ2-5; size: -; V: TRBV9; CDR3: CASSVGGAQETQYF; DNA: TGTGCCAGCAGCGTGGGAGGGGCCCAAGAGACCCAGTACTTC
D: TRBD1; J: TRBJ2-7; size: -; V: TRBV5-1; CDR3: CASSTGTGLGYEQYF; DNA: TGCGCCAGCAGTACCGGGACAGGCCTGGGATACGAGCAGTACTTC
D: -; J: TRBJ2-3; size: -; V: TRBV15; CDR3: CATSRVLFGTDTQYF; DNA: TGTGCCACCAGCAGAGTATTGTTTGGTACAGATACGCAGTATTTT
D: -; J: TRBJ1-2; size: -; V: TRBV7-2; CDR3: CASSAGLGYGYTF; DNA: TGTGCCAGCAGCGCAGGGCTTGGGTATGGCTACACCTTC
D: TRBD1; J: TRBJ1-6; size: many; V: TRBV19; CDR3: CASSNGQGANSPLHF; DNA: TGTGCCAGTAGTAACGGACAGGGGGCGAATTCACCCCTCCACTTT
D: -; J: TRBJ2-3; size: -; V: TRBV2; CDR3: CASSEEGSTDTQYF; DNA: TGTGCCAGCAGTGAGGAGGGCAGCACAGATACGCAGTATTTT
D: -; J: TRBJ1-1; size: -; V: TRBV6-1; CDR3: CASRRGAGMNTEAFF; DNA: TGTGCCAGCCGACGGGGGGCAGGGATGAACACTGAAGCTTTCTTT
D: TRBD2; J: TRBJ2-3; size: -; V: TRBV19; CDR3: CASSASGRKVDTQYF; DNA: TGTGCCAGTAGTGCTAGCGGGCGGAAGGTAGATACGCAGTATTTT
D: TRBD2; J: TRBJ2-1; size: -; V: TRBV2; CDR3: CASSQDQAGAYNEQFF; DNA: TGTGCCAGCAGCCAGGATCAAGCGGGGGCCTACAATGAGCAGTTCTTC
D: -; J: TRBJ1-2; size: many; V: TRBV2; CDR3: CASSTPGEYGYTF; DNA: TGTGCCAGCAGTACACCAGGGGAGTATGGCTACACCTTC
D: TRBD1; J: TRBJ2-7; size: -; V: TRBV24-1; CDR3: CATRDRGPEQYF; DNA: TGTGCCACCAGGGACAGGGGGCCCGAGCAGTACTTC